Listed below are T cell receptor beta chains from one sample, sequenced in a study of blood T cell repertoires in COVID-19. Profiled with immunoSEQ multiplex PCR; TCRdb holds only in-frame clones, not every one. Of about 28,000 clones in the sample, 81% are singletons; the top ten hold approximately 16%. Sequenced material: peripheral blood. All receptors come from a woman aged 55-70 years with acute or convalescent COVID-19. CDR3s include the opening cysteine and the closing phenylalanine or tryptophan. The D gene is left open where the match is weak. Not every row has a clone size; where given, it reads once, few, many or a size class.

CASSLSGQGNEQFF	TGTGCCAGCTCACTGTCGGGACAGGGAAATGAGCAGTTCTTC	few	14	TRBV18	TRBJ2-1	TRBD1
CASSQVSTGGGNTIYF	TGTGCCAGCAGCCAAGTTTCGACGGGGGGGGGAAACACCATATATTTT	few	16	TRBV4-2	TRBJ1-3	.
CASSPWNPGGPRNEQFF	TGTGCCAGCAGCCCCTGGAATCCGGGGGGGCCGAGGAATGAGCAGTTCTTC	.	17	TRBV27	TRBJ2-1	TRBD2
CASSEAGGRGMNQPQHF	TGTGCCAGCAGTGAAGCTGGGGGCAGGGGGATGAATCAGCCCCAGCATTTT	.	17	TRBV6-1	TRBJ1-5	TRBD1
CASSIMNTANTEAFF	TGTGCCAGCAGCATAATGAACACCGCGAACACTGAAGCTTTCTTT	.	15	TRBV7-8	TRBJ1-1	.
CASRRDRGFGTDTQYF	TGTGCCAGCAGACGCGACAGGGGATTCGGCACAGATACGCAGTATTTT	.	16	TRBV28	TRBJ2-3	TRBD1
CASSLLQNTGELFF	TGCGCCAGCAGCTTGTTACAAAACACCGGGGAGCTGTTTTTT	.	14	TRBV5-1	TRBJ2-2	.
CASSLLDYRGGKRAEAFF	TGTGCCAGCAGCCTACTCGATTACAGGGGTGGTAAAAGGGCTGAAGCTTTCTTT	.	18	TRBV14	TRBJ1-1	TRBD1
CASSVDRGGGNTIYF	TGTGCCAGCAGCGTCGACAGGGGGGGTGGAAACACCATATATTTT	.	15	TRBV3-1/TRBV3-2	TRBJ1-3	TRBD1
CASSYGGERYGYTF	TGTGCCAGCAGTTACGGAGGGGAGCGTTATGGCTACACCTTC	.	14	TRBV6-6	TRBJ1-2	.
CASSWTLSSYNEQFF	TGCGCCAGCAGCTGGACATTAAGCTCCTACAATGAGCAGTTCTTC	.	15	TRBV5-1	TRBJ2-1	.
CASSLGQGINQPQHF	TGTGCCAGCAGTTTGGGGCAGGGGATCAATCAGCCCCAGCATTTT	few	15	TRBV28	TRBJ1-5	.
CASRFPGTGGEAFF	TGTGCCAGCAGATTTCCCGGGACAGGGGGTGAAGCTTTCTTT	.	14	TRBV6-5	TRBJ1-1	TRBD1
CASSQSGAGRGYGYTF	TGCGCCAGCAGCCAAAGCGGGGCGGGCAGGGGATATGGCTACACCTTC	many	16	TRBV5-1	TRBJ1-2	.
CAWSRVGPSGTQYF	TGTGCCTGGAGTAGAGTGGGTCCCTCGGGGACCCAGTACTTC	.	14	TRBV30	TRBJ2-5	.
CASRTGTGRQETQYF	TGTGCCAGCAGAACCGGGACAGGGAGACAAGAGACCCAGTACTTC	.	15	TRBV2	TRBJ2-5	TRBD1
CAWMTGMNTEAFF	TGTGCCTGGATGACAGGGATGAACACTGAAGCTTTCTTT	.	13	TRBV30	TRBJ1-1	TRBD1
CATSPQGRGNYGYTF	TGTGCCACCAGCCCCCAGGGGAGAGGAAACTATGGCTACACCTTC	few	15	TRBV15	TRBJ1-2	.
CASSVRGLAGFQETQYF	TGTGCCAGCAGCGTAAGAGGTCTAGCGGGCTTCCAAGAGACCCAGTACTTC	.	17	TRBV9	TRBJ2-5	TRBD2
CASSPVIDEQFF	TGTGCCAGCAGTCCGGTGATCGATGAGCAGTTCTTC	.	12	TRBV7-8	TRBJ2-1	.
CASSWTEGRTEAFF	TGTGCCAGCAGTTGGACAGAGGGCAGGACTGAAGCTTTCTTT	few	14	TRBV27	TRBJ1-1	.
CASNSDHRAHGYTF	TGTGCCAGCAACTCAGATCACAGGGCACATGGCTACACCTTC	.	14	TRBV28	TRBJ1-2	.
CASSSHRDLNTGELFF	TGTGCCAGCAGCTCTCACAGGGACCTAAACACCGGGGAGCTGTTTTTT	once	16	TRBV7-3	TRBJ2-2	.
CASSSVYGYGYTF	TGTGCCAGCAGCTCGGTGTACGGCTATGGCTACACCTTC	once	13	TRBV7-9	TRBJ1-2	.
CAWSPQGARYEQYF	TGTGCCTGGAGTCCACAGGGGGCGAGGTACGAGCAGTACTTC	.	14	TRBV30	TRBJ2-7	TRBD1
CASSQGGLTRDEQYF	TGTGCCAGCAGCCAAGGGGGACTGACGCGGGACGAGCAGTACTTC	.	15	TRBV3-1/TRBV3-2	TRBJ2-7	.
CASSLDRGYSDTQYF	TGCGCCAGCAGCCTGGACAGGGGGTACTCAGATACGCAGTATTTT	.	15	TRBV5-1	TRBJ2-3	TRBD1
CATSDPVGGRQPGTDTQYF	TGTGCCACCAGTGATCCGGTGGGGGGGCGGCAACCCGGCACAGATACGCAGTATTTT	.	19	TRBV24-1	TRBJ2-3	.
CASSSRQGSGELFF	TGCGCCAGCAGCTCCCGCCAGGGCAGCGGGGAGCTGTTTTTT	once	14	TRBV5-1	TRBJ2-2	.
CASSQEMARGNSPLHF	TGTGCCAGCAGCCAAGAGATGGCCAGGGGTAATTCACCCCTCCACTTT	.	16	TRBV4-2	TRBJ1-6	.
CASSSGRQGYTF	TGCGCCAGCAGCTCCGGGAGGCAGGGCTACACCTTC	few	12	TRBV5-1	TRBJ1-2	.
CASTPASGVTYEQYF	TGTGCCAGCACCCCAGCCTCGGGGGTCACCTACGAGCAGTACTTC	.	15	TRBV2	TRBJ2-7	.
CSVEGSPADTQYF	TGCAGCGTTGAGGGTAGCCCCGCAGATACGCAGTATTTT	.	13	TRBV29-1	TRBJ2-3	.
CASSSDGTFGYTF	TGTGCCAGTAGTTCCGACGGGACTTTTGGCTACACCTTC	once	13	TRBV19	TRBJ1-2	.
CASSYSGGNRAYGYTF	TGTGCCAGCAGTTACTCGGGGGGGAACAGGGCCTATGGCTACACCTTC	.	16	TRBV6-2/TRBV6-3	TRBJ1-2	.
CASTDLQGYEQYF	TGTGCCAGCACCGACCTTCAGGGTTACGAGCAGTACTTC	once	13	TRBV6-6	TRBJ2-7	.
CASRSGMNRFF	TGTGCCAGCAGGTCGGGGATGAATCGGTTCTTC	.	11	TRBV6-5	TRBJ2-1	.
CASGGTLSTNEKLFF	TGTGCCAGCGGGGGGACGCTTTCAACTAATGAAAAACTGTTTTTT	.	15	TRBV2	TRBJ1-4	.
CATSRDKQGAHYGYTF	TGTGCCACCAGCAGAGATAAGCAGGGGGCCCACTATGGCTACACCTTC	.	16	TRBV15	TRBJ1-2	TRBD1
CAIRQAGSYNEQFF	TGTGCCATCAGACAAGCGGGATCCTACAATGAGCAGTTCTTC	.	14	TRBV10-3	TRBJ2-1	TRBD2
CASSPIAGPTGELFF	TGTGCCAGCAGCCCGATAGCGGGGCCCACCGGGGAGCTGTTTTTT	.	15	TRBV7-6	TRBJ2-2	TRBD2
CASSSPGQGFDGYTF	TGTGCCAGCAGCTCGCCGGGACAGGGTTTTGATGGCTACACCTTC	.	15	TRBV7-9	TRBJ1-2	TRBD1
CAWSTPSIYYEQYF	TGTGCCTGGAGTACCCCGTCGATCTACTACGAGCAGTACTTC	.	14	TRBV30	TRBJ2-7	.
CASSVVTDTEAFF	TGTGCCAGCAGCGTAGTCACAGACACTGAAGCTTTCTTT	.	13	TRBV9	TRBJ1-1	.
CASRSGTERSEKLFF	TGCGCCAGCAGATCCGGGACTGAGAGATCTGAAAAACTGTTTTTT	.	15	TRBV5-1	TRBJ1-4	.
CASSPPRDIVSGELFF	TGTGCCAGCTCACCACCCAGGGACATTGTCTCCGGGGAGCTGTTTTTT	few	16	TRBV18	TRBJ2-2	.
CASSLYPSGLHYEQYF	TGTGCCAGCAGCTTGTACCCCTCTGGGCTCCACTACGAGCAGTACTTC	.	16	TRBV5-4	TRBJ2-7	.
CASSSEGTGAVPRYGYTF	TGCGCCAGCAGCTCCGAGGGGACAGGGGCCGTCCCGAGGTATGGCTACACCTTC	.	18	TRBV5-1	TRBJ1-2	TRBD1
CASAGTGWEKLFF	TGTGCCAGCGCCGGGACAGGGTGGGAAAAACTGTTTTTT	.	13	TRBV2	TRBJ1-4	TRBD1
CASRGQPNSNQPQHF	TGTGCCAGTAGGGGACAGCCAAATAGCAATCAGCCCCAGCATTTT	.	15	TRBV19	TRBJ1-5	TRBD1